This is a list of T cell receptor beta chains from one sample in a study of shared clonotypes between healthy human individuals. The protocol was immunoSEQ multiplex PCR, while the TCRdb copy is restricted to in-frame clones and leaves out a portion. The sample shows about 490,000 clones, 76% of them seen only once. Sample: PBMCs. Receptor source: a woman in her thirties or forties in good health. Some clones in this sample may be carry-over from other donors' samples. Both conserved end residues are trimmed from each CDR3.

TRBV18,ASSPGPSEQY
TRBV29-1,SVESQENIQY
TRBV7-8,ASSFYRGTYEQY
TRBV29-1,SVVGGFGYEQY
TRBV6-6,ASRRGGRNTEAF
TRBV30,AWTQGAVNGYT
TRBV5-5,ASSPRTGSSYEQY
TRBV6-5,ASSRLSGANVLT
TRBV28,ASSLPTGRRLTEAF
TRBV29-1,SVTLAGHLYEQY
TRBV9,ASSTGQGYYEQY
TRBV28,ASSLVSGGKQY
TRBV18,ASSPPTGGGKYNEQF
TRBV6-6,ASSTSGGRETQY
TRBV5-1,ASSLGQGNGYT
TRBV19,ASSIGGGPETQY
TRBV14,ASSPGNYNEQF
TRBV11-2,ATQSIFIYGYT
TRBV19,ASSLRLERNYNEQF
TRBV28,ASRSGNYNEQF
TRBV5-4,ASSSSVAKNIQY
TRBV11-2,ASSSLEGRRTEAF
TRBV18,ASSPGQGYTGELF
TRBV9,ASSVAGVNEQF
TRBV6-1,ASSEPRTSGSSGANVLT
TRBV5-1,ASSLNIWGEDTEAF
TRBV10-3,AISHHRTGLSTEAF
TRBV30,AWSLGVGSYEQY
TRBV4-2,ASSQEGYETGADTQY
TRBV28,ASSPGRHPYEQY
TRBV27,ASSLSSGGGYEQY
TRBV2,ASSLALGGRVGETQY
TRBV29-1,SVPKRASTDTQY
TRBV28,ASKLRGGPGRTQY
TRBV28,ASLSNIRGYQPQH
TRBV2,ASSFTGTSRSYEQY
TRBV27,ASASGGPASEQY
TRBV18,ASSPESYEQY
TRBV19,ASSIFLDEQF
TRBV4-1,ASSQVGAGNYNEQF
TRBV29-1,SVEARLAGGEQF
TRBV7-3,ASSLVPGIHGMNTEAF
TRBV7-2,ASSLPRRGNEKLF
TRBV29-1,SVEGTSGIPLTDTQY
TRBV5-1,ASSWGGPGETQY
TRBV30,ASKTGLAGVFEQF
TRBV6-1,ASSARRGASYEQY
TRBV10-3,AISEEGYYGYT
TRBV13,ASSSGLAGDTQY
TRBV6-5,ASSYTGLGHEQF
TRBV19,ASSTDLAGVQGDTQY
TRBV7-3,ASSLRQDNTGELF
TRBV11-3,ASSLGLAGIQETQY
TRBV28,ASSVAGDIQY